The sequence of this T cell receptor (beta chain) was determined in a study of shared clonotypes between healthy human individuals. In the study overall: The study drew on a couple of women and a few men aged 18 to 49 as donors. Per-donor plates numbered three CD4 naive, three CD4 memory, two CD8 naive and one CD8 memory.

Findings of the study overall: The researchers took only blood, and tissue repertoires probably look different. On the whole, naive subsets had larger estimated richness than memory subsets had.

Only in-frame clones appear in the TCRdb table, and some are missing; sequencing was by immunoSEQ multiplex PCR. This table has 640,000 or so clones, 72% appearing once. This clone was seen a single time. Its antigen is still unknown. Trimming shortened V by 3 bases and J by 3 bases, and 11 bases separated the two germline ends. The CDR3 spans 15 residues. Germline V gene lookup returns CDR1 SEHNR and CDR2 FQNEAQ (reference sequence). The specimen was memory CD4+ T cells sorted from blood. The subset is: CD45RA-negative fraction. The chain uses TRBV7-9 and TRBJ1-4; D may be TRBD1 (6 bases). The sequence came from a woman in her twenties or thirties in good health. CDR3: CASSFDAGANEKLFF. The CDR3 DNA is TGTGCCAGCAGCTTTGACGCAGGGGCTAATGAAAAACTGTTTTTT.